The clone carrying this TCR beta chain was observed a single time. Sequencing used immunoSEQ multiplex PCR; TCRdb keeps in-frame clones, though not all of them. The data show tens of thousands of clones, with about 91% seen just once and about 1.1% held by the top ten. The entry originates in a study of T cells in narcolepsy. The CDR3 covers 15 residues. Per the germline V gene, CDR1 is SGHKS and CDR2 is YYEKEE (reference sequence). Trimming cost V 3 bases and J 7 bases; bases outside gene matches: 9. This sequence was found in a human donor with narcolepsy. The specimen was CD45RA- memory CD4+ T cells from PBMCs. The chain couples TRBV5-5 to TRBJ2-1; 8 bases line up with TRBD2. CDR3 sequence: CASSSRPSGGNEQFF. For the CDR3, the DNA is TGTGCCAGCAGCTCACGTCCTTCGGGGGGGAATGAGCAGTTCTTC.